This T cell receptor (beta chain) was sequenced for a study of identical twins. Study outcomes and limitations: Fewer insertions marked abundant cord blood beta clonotypes; young adult naive trended weakly, memory not at all.

Remarks on this clonotype: Its antigen is still unknown.

Losses at the gene ends were 6 bases for V and 3 bases for J; bases not matched to a gene: 4. This CDR3 has 15 residues. TCRdb called the 5' RACE reads again in MiXCR, with one record for every CDR3 protein. The sample comprises some 630,000 distinct CDR3 sequences, about 7.1% of which are singletons, and around 1.6% rests with the top ten. A further study also used this sample, focusing on yellow fever vaccine responses in identical twins.

The specimen was PBMCs. The V gene is TRBV12-3 or TRBV12-4, the J gene TRBJ1-5; 11 bases agree with TRBD1. The receptor was derived from a woman between 18 and 29 years old in good health. The CDR3 region is CASRPGQGANQPQHF. The CDR3 DNA is TGTGCCAGCAGACCCGGACAGGGGGCCAATCAGCCCCAGCATTTT.